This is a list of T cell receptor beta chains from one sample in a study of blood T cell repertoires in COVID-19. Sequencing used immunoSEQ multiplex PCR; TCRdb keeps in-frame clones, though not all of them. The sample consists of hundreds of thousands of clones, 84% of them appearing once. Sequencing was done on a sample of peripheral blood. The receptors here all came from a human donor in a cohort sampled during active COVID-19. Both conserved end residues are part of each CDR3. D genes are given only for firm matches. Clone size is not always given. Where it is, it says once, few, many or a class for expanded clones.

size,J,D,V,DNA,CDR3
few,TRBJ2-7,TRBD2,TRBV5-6,TGTGCCAGCAGCCCCGGGGGGGCCTACGAGCAGTACTTC,CASSPGGAYEQYF
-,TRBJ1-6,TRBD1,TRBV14,TGTGCCAGCAGCCCTCGGGGACAGGGGAATTCACCCCTCCACTTT,CASSPRGQGNSPLHF
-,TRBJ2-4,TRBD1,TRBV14,TGTGCCAGCTCACAGGGGCCTCTAGCCAAAAACATTCAGTACTTC,CASSQGPLAKNIQYF
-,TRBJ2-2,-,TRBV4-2,TGTGCCAGCAGCCGACACGGGGATACGAACACCGGGGAGCTGTTTTTT,CASSRHGDTNTGELFF
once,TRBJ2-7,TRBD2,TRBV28,TGTGCCAGCAGTCTACCAGGGACTAAATACGAGCAGTACTTC,CASSLPGTKYEQYF
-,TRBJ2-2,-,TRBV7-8,TGTGCCAGCACCTCCCTGAGGGTGAATACCGGGGAGCTGTTTTTT,CASTSLRVNTGELFF
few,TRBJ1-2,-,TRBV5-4,TGTGCCAGCAGCTTGGACACAGACGTCTATGGCTACACCTTC,CASSLDTDVYGYTF
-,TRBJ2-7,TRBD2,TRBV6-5,TGTGCCAGCAGTTCCACTTCCAGGACTAGACCCTACGAGCAGTACTTC,CASSSTSRTRPYEQYF
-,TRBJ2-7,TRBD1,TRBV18,TGTGCCAGCTCAGCGCTTGACAGGGCGCTGGGGGAGCAGTACTTC,CASSALDRALGEQYF
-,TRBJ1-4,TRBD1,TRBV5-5,TGTGCCAGCAGCTCACTACCGGGACAGGGAGAAAAACTGTTTTTT,CASSSLPGQGEKLFF
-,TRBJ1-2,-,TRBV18,TGTGCCAGCTCACCACAGGAGAACTATGGCTACACCTTC,CASSPQENYGYTF
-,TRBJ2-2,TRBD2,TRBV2,TGTGCCAGCACCAGACTAGCGGGAGGCCCGAACACCGGGGAGCTGTTTTTT,CASTRLAGGPNTGELFF
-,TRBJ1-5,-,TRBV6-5,TGTGCCAGCAGTAGACAGCTGGGACAGCCCCAGCATTTT,CASSRQLGQPQHF
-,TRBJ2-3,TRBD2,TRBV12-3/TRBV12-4,TGTGCCAGCAGTTTTCGGCTAGCGGGAGAGTGGTATTTT,CASSFRLAGEWYF
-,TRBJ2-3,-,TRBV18,TGTGCCAGCTCGCCAGCGGGTTATACGCAGTATTTT,CASSPAGYTQYF
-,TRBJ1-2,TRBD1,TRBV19,TGTGCCAGTACCACAGTCGCTCGACAGGGTGGGAACTATGGCTACACCTTC,CASTTVARQGGNYGYTF
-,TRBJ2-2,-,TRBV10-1,TGCGCCAGCAGTGAGGGGGGGGCCAACACCGGGGAGCTGTTTTTT,CASSEGGANTGELFF
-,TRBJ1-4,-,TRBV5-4,TGTGCCAGCAGCCTGGGACACGCAGGTGAAAAACTGTTTTTT,CASSLGHAGEKLFF
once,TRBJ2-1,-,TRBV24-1,TGTGCCACCAGTGATTCGTTCAAGGGGCATGAGCAGTTCTTC,CATSDSFKGHEQFF
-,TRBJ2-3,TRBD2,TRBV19,TGTGCCAGTAGTACCCGAGGGACTAGCGGAGTTAACACAGATACGCAGTATTTT,CASSTRGTSGVNTDTQYF
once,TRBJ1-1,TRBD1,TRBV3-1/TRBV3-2,TGTGCCAGCAGACACCAGGGGGGATTGAACACTGAAGCTTTCTTT,CASRHQGGLNTEAFF
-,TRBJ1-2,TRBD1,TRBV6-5,TGTGCCAGCAGCTCTCAGGGGGTCTATGGCTACACCTTC,CASSSQGVYGYTF
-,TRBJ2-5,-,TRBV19,TGTGCCAGTAGTCCCCGACTCGGGGGTGAGACCCAGTACTTC,CASSPRLGGETQYF
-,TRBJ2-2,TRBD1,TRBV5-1,TGCGCCAGCAGCTTGGGCGACAGGGGAGACACCGGGGAGCTGTTTTTT,CASSLGDRGDTGELFF
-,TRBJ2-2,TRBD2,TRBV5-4,TGTGCCAGCAGGTGGTCTAGCGGACCCAACACCGGGGAGCTGTTTTTT,CASRWSSGPNTGELFF
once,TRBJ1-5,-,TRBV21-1,TGTGCCAGCAGCAAAGAGGGGGGACAGGGCGATCAGCCCCAGCATTTT,CASSKEGGQGDQPQHF
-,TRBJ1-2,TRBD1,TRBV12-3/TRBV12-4,TGTGCCAGTGCCGGGACAGGCGACTATGGCTACACCTTC,CASAGTGDYGYTF
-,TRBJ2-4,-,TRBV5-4,TGTGCCAGCAGCTTGCGGACAGTTGGAAACATTCAGTACTTC,CASSLRTVGNIQYF
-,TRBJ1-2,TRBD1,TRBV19,TGTGCCAGTAGTATAGGACAGGGCAATAACTATGGCTACACCTTC,CASSIGQGNNYGYTF
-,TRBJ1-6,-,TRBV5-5,TGTGCCAGCAGCTTGTTTGGAGTTAGCTCCTATAATTCACCCCTCCACTTT,CASSLFGVSSYNSPLHF
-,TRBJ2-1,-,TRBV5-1,TGCGCCAGCAGCTTGGCCGGCAATAGCGTCTACAATGAGCAGTTCTTC,CASSLAGNSVYNEQFF
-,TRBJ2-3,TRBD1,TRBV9,TGTGCCAGCAGCATCACAGGGGGCGCAGATACGCAGTATTTT,CASSITGGADTQYF
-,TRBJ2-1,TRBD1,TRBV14,TGTGCCAGCAGCCAGGACGCCGGGACAGGGGGAAATGAGCAGTTCTTC,CASSQDAGTGGNEQFF
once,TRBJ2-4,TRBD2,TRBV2,TGTGCCAGTACTCGTCCGGGACTAGCGGGGCAAATAGCCAAAAACATTCAGTACTTC,CASTRPGLAGQIAKNIQYF
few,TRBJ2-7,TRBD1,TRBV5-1,TGCGCCAGCACCCGGGACAGCACCTACGAGCAGTACTTC,CASTRDSTYEQYF
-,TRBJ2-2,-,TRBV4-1,TGCGCCAGCAGCCCGAACCTAGGGGTAGGCACCGGGGAGCTGTTTTTT,CASSPNLGVGTGELFF
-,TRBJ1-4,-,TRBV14,TGTGCCAGCAGCCAAGGAGGGACACACACAGCGGATGAAAAACTGTTTTTT,CASSQGGTHTADEKLFF